The clone carrying this T cell receptor beta chain was seen ten or more times. With V trimmed by 3 bases and J by 10 bases, 10 bases remained unmatched. There are 16 residues in the CDR3. The record originates from a study of T cells in Graves' hyperthyroidism and ophthalmopathy. Study-wide background: Before treatment of any kind, peripheral blood was taken at initial diagnosis.

Regions amplified from RNA transcripts were the TCR beta CDR3 regions. The HTBI set primed first-round TCR CDR3 RT-PCR. TCRdb reprocessed the multiplex PCR reads with MiXCR, giving one entry per CDR3 protein. The data show around 500,000 distinct CDR3 sequences, with roughly 14% seen just once and around a sixth held by the top ten. The specimen sequenced was blood. The V call is TRBV12-3 or TRBV12-4, the J call TRBJ2-1; 12 nucleotides align to TRBD2. This clonotype originated in a woman between 18 and 30 years old with Graves' hyperthyroidism. This chain's CDR3 is CASSFPSGRDPLEQFF. CDR3 nucleotides: TGTGCCAGCAGTTTCCCTAGCGGGAGGGATCCGTTGGAGCAGTTCTTC.